This T cell receptor (beta chain) derives from a study of CD8+ T cells in alopecia areata. On this clone itself: The antigen remains undetermined.

Starting from PBMCs, sorting isolated CD4+ and CD8+ T cells. The CDR3 has 15 residues. Trimming stripped 4 bases from V and 8 bases from J, with 18 bases between. Germline-derived CDR1 and CDR2 are SGHKS and YYEKEE (reference sequence). cDNA prepared by RNA extraction and subsequent reverse transcription served as the template for sequencing. Data came from immunoSEQ multiplex PCR; TCRdb stores just in-frame clones and leaves some out. Of 140,000 to 150,000 clones listed, around 49% were seen once; the top ten hold roughly 0.9%. Findings and caveats of the study: Researchers reported that TCR sharing among patients proved less clear than in mice, possibly HLA-linked. Lesional tissue from the scalp (especially in alopecia totalis/universalis) showed higher clonality than normal scalp. There were also resident alphabeta T cells of normal skin sequenced in scalp samples.

The TCR sequence derives from a human donor with alopecia areata. The rearrangement links TRBV5-5 to TRBJ1-4; D is possibly TRBD1 (5 bases). The sample here was CD4+ T cells sorted from blood, taken at week 0. CDR3 sequence: CASSPGTALGEKLFF. The CDR3 region has the DNA TGTGCCAGCAGCCCGGGGACGGCTCTAGGGGAAAAACTGTTTTTT.